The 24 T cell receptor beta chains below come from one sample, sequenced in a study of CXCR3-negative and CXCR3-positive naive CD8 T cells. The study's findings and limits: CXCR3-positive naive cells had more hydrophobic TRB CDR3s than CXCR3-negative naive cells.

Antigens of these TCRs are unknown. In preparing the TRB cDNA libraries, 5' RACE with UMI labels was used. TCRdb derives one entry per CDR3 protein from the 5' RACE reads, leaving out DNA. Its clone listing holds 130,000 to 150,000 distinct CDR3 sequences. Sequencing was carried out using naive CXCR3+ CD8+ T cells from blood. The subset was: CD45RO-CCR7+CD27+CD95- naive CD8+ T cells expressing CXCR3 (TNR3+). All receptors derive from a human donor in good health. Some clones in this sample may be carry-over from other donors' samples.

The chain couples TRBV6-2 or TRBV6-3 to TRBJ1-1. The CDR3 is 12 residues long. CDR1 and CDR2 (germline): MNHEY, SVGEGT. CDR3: CASSWGTTEAFF.

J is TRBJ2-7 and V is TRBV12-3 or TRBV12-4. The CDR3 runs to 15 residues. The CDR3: CASSLAPPGPYEQYF.

The chain's CDR3 is CASSFGEARGIETQYF. The rearrangement links TRBV7-2 to TRBJ2-5; TCRdb picks TRBD2, but there is no DNA to check that call. The length of the CDR3 is 16 residues. Germline CDR1 is SGHTA and CDR2 is FQGNSA. Supplemented by reference TRBV7-2 and TRBJ2-5, the full variable domain reads GAGVSQSPSNKVTEKGKDVELRCDPISGHTALYWYRQSLGQGLEFLIYFQGNSAPDKSGLPSDRFSAERTGGSVSTLTIQRTQQEDSAVYLCASSFGEARGIETQYFGPGTRLLVL.

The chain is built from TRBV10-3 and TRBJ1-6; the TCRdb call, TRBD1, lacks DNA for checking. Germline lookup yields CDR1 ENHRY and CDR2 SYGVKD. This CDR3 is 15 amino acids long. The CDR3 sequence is CAISETGGSDSPLHF.

The CDR3 here is CASSYSTGRGTQTEAFF. The chain employs TRBV6-2 or TRBV6-3 and TRBJ1-1; as DNA is missing, the TRBD1 call by TCRdb cannot be tested. Germline lookup yields CDR1 MNHEY and CDR2 SVGEGT. The CDR3 is made up of 17 amino acids.

CDR3 in amino acids: CASSLLPAADTQYF. The chain recombines TRBV7-9 with TRBJ2-3. This CDR3 spans 14 amino acids. Germline V gene lookup returns CDR1 SEHNR and CDR2 FQNEAQ (reference sequence).

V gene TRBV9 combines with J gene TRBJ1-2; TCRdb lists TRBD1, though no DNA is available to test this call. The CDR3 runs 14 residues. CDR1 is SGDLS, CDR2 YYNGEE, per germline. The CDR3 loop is CASSVRQLGAGYTF.

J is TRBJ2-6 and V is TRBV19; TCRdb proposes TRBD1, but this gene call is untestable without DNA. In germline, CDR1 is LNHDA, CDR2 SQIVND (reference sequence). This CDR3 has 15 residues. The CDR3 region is CASGAGPSGANVLTF.

This chain's CDR3 is CASSSTSFSDEQYF. The chain carries TRBV12-3 or TRBV12-4 and TRBJ2-7; the D call of TRBD2 rests on TCRdb alone, since no DNA is present to check it. The CDR3 is made up of 14 amino acids.

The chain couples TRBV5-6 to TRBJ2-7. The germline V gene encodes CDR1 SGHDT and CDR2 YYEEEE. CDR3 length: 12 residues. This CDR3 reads CASSSSVHEQYF.

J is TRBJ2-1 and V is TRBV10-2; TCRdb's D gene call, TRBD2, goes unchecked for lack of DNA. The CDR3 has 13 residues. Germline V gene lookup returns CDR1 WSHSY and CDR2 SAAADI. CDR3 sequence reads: CAIYSLAGNEQFF.

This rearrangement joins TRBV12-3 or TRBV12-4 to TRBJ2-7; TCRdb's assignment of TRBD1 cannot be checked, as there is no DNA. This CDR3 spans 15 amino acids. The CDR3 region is CASRHDRGIVYEQYF.

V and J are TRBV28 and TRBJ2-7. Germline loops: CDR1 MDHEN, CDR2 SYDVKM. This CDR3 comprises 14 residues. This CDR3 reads CASSLSFSSYEQYF.

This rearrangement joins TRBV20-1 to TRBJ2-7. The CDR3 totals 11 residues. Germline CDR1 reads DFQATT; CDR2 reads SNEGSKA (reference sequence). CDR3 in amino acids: CSPDTDDEQYF.

The CDR3 loop is CASSYFPPSGSEQYF. The chain has TRBV28 and TRBJ2-7; TCRdb's D call, TRBD1, is unchecked because there is no DNA. Germline V gene sequence: CDR1 MDHEN, CDR2 SYDVKM. This CDR3 has 15 amino acids.

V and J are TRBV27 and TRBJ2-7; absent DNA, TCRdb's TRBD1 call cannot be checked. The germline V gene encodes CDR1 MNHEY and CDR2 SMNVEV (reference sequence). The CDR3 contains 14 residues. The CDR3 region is CASSGDDGSYEQYF.

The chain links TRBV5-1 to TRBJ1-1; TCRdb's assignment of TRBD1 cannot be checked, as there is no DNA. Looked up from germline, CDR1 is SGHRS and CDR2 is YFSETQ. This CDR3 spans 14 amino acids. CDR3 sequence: CASSLGGMGTEAFF.

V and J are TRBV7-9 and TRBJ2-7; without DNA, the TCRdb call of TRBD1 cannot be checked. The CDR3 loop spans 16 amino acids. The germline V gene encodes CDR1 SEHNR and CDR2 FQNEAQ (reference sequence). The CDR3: CASSLASGQEIYEQYF.

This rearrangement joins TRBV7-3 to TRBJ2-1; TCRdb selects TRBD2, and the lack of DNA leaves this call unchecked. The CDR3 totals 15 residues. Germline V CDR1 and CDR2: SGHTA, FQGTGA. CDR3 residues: CASSLTPRGSYEQFF.

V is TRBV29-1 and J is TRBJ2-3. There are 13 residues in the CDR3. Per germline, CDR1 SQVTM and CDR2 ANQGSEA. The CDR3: CSARLGSTDTQYF.

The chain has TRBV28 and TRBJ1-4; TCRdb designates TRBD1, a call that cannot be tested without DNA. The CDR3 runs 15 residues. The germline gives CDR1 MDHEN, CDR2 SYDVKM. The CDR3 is CASSLYAGVNEKLFF.

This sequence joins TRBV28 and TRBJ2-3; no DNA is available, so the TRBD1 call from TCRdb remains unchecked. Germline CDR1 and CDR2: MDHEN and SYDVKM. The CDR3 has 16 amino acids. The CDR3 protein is CASSPLALTDTDTQYF.

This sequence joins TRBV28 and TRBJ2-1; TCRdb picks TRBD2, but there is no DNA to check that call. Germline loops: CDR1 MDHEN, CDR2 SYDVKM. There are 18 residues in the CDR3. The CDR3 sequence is CASSLIGLAGSQDSEQFF.

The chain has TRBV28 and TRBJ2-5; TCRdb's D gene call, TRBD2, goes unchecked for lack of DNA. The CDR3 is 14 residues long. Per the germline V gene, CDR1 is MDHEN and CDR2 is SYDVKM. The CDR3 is CASSFVGPQETQYF.